Listed below are T cell receptor beta chains from one sample, sequenced in a study of early T cells in non-severe SARS-CoV-2 infection. One entry per CDR3 protein results from TCRdb running MiXCR on the 5' RACE reads. The table records approximately 88,000 distinct CDR3 sequences, about 13% of them present only once. Sequencing was done on a sample of whole blood. Every receptor here comes from an adult who was a healthcare worker with PCR-confirmed SARS-CoV-2 infection or an uninfected control (not recorded which). Both conserved end residues are part of each CDR3. D genes are given only for firm matches. Rows may omit the clone size; those that give it use once, few, many or a size class.

v_call,d_call,j_call,clone_size,cdr3_aa,cdr3_nt
TRBV20-1,-,TRBJ2-1,few,CSASPGANEQFF,TGCAGTGCTAGTCCGGGGGCCAATGAGCAGTTCTTC
TRBV6-2/TRBV6-3,-,TRBJ2-2,many,CASSGFSGELFF,TGTGCCAGCAGTGGGTTTTCCGGGGAGCTGTTTTTT
TRBV6-5,-,TRBJ2-7,-,CASSRTGSRSYEQYF,TGTGCCAGCAGTCGCACAGGGTCCCGCTCCTACGAGCAGTACTTC
TRBV10-2,TRBD1,TRBJ1-2,few,CASSRTGESYGYTF,TGCGCCAGCAGTCGGACAGGGGAGTCGTATGGCTACACCTTC
TRBV18,-,TRBJ2-5,many,CASSPRQQETQYF,TGTGCCAGCTCACCACGACAGCAAGAGACCCAGTACTTC
TRBV5-1,TRBD1,TRBJ2-2,-,CASNKGTATGELFF,TGCGCCAGCAACAAAGGGACAGCAACCGGGGAGCTGTTTTTT
TRBV5-1,-,TRBJ2-3,few,CASSLDGTDTQYF,TGCGCCAGCAGCTTGGATGGCACAGATACGCAGTATTTT
TRBV6-5,TRBD1,TRBJ2-7,few,CASSWDRSNYEQYF,TGTGCCAGCAGTTGGGACAGATCAAACTACGAGCAGTACTTC
TRBV7-8,TRBD2,TRBJ2-7,few,CASSTSPLAGSSYEQYF,TGTGCCAGCTCCACCTCCCCACTAGCGGGGAGCTCCTACGAGCAGTACTTC
TRBV4-3,TRBD1,TRBJ2-3,few,CASSQDRGNTDTQYF,TGCGCTAGCAGCCAAGACAGGGGAAACACAGATACGCAGTATTTT
TRBV13,TRBD1,TRBJ2-5,few,CASSPNSGQHQETQYF,TGTGCCAGCAGCCCGAACTCGGGACAGCATCAAGAGACCCAGTACTTC
TRBV10-1,-,TRBJ2-1,few,CASGVNQYGEQFF,TGCGCCAGCGGTGTAAATCAGTATGGTGAGCAGTTCTTC
TRBV29-1,-,TRBJ1-2,-,CSDSSTVYGYTF,TGCAGCGACTCATCGACAGTATATGGCTACACCTTC
TRBV6-1,-,TRBJ1-5,many,CASSHESNQPQHF,TGTGCCAGCAGTCACGAGAGCAATCAGCCCCAGCATTTT
TRBV29-1,-,TRBJ1-1,-,CSGGMENTEAFF,TGCAGCGGTGGGATGGAGAACACTGAAGCTTTCTTT
TRBV12-3/TRBV12-4,-,TRBJ1-6,many,CASSDYGFLGSPLHF,TGTGCCAGCAGTGACTATGGCTTTTTGGGTTCACCCCTCCACTTT
TRBV7-9,-,TRBJ2-7,-,CASRATGQVYEQYF,TGTGCCAGCAGGGCCACGGGTCAGGTCTACGAGCAGTACTTC
TRBV12-3/TRBV12-4,-,TRBJ1-5,many,CASSQGNSQPQHF,TGTGCCAGCAGTCAGGGGAATAGTCAGCCCCAGCATTTT
TRBV11-2,-,TRBJ2-7,many,CASSSRQDPIAEQYF,TGTGCCAGCAGTTCCCGACAGGACCCTATTGCCGAGCAGTACTTC
TRBV19,TRBD2,TRBJ2-1,few,CASSPSAGSSYNEQFF,TGTGCCAGTAGTCCCTCAGCGGGAAGCTCCTACAATGAGCAGTTCTTC
TRBV6-2/TRBV6-3,TRBD1,TRBJ2-2,few,CASSQVPGQGRTGELFF,TGTGCCAGCAGCCAAGTTCCGGGACAGGGACGGACCGGGGAGCTGTTTTTT
TRBV6-2/TRBV6-3,TRBD1,TRBJ2-2,many,CASSWRTGDNTGELFF,TGTGCCAGCAGTTGGCGGACAGGGGATAACACCGGGGAGCTGTTTTTT
TRBV29-1,-,TRBJ1-1,once,CSAWENTEAFF,TGCAGCGCTTGGGAGAACACTGAAGCTTTCTTT
TRBV29-1,-,TRBJ1-1,-,CSVGQGLMNTEAFF,TGCAGCGTTGGCCAGGGGCTAATGAACACTGAAGCTTTCTTT
TRBV3-2,-,TRBJ2-2,few,CASRPYRGLAGELFF,TGTGCCAGCAGACCCTACAGGGGGCTGGCCGGGGAGCTGTTTTTT
TRBV20-1,TRBD1,TRBJ2-2,-,CSANPGQGKNTGELFF,TGCAGTGCTAACCCTGGACAGGGGAAGAACACCGGGGAGCTGTTTTTT